The 10 T cell receptor beta chains in this list originate from one sample, sequenced in a study of blood T cells in healthy people across ages. Primers used in a second PCR of about 7 to 12 cycles were a sample-barcoded 5' primer and a J-beta primer mix. TCRdb passed the 5' RACE reads through MiXCR, listing each CDR3 protein once. The table lists roughly 1,700,000 distinct CDR3 sequences, roughly 28% of them singletons. The sequencing sample was made of blood. Receptors were obtained from a woman aged 25 to 39 in good health.

This clonotype has just a few counts. The chain recombines TRBV12-3 or TRBV12-4 with TRBJ2-5; D possibly corresponds to TRBD2 (5 bases). This CDR3 has 13 amino acids. V was clipped by 6 bases and J by 4 bases, with 12 bases between them. The CDR3: CASRMDFPETQYF. DNA of the CDR3: TGTGCCAGCAGGATGGACTTCCCAGAGACCCAGTACTTC.

This clonotype came up many times. This chain joins TRBV15 and TRBJ1-5; a weak D match, TRBD1 (6 bases). Deletions cut 5 bases from V and 5 bases from J, with 7 bases between. The CDR3 is made up of 12 amino acids. Germline V gene data show CDR1 as LNHNV and CDR2 as YYDKDF (reference sequence). CDR3 amino acids: CATSPGDQPQHF. Written as DNA, the CDR3 is TGTGCCACCAGCCCAGGGGATCAGCCCCAGCATTTT.

The rearrangement joins TRBV12-3 or TRBV12-4 to TRBJ2-3; D not resolved. V was clipped by 6 bases and J by 2 bases, with 6 bases between them. The CDR3 spans 12 residues. CDR3 DNA sequence: TGTGCCAGCAGGATGGTCACAGATACGCAGTATTTT. Translation gives CASRMVTDTQYF.

This clonotype was detected ten times or more. This chain uses TRBV7-9 with TRBJ2-7; 15 nucleotides match TRBD2. V shed 8 bases, J shed 6 bases, and the junction held 5 bases outside the gene matches. This CDR3 is 14 amino acids long. Germline assignment: CDR1 SEHNR and CDR2 FQNEAQ (reference sequence). The chain's CDR3 is CASGLAGGPSEQYF. The CDR3 region has the DNA TGTGCCAGCGGACTAGCGGGGGGGCCGTCCGAGCAGTACTTC. The variable domain in full, completed from reference TRBV7-9 and TRBJ2-7, reads DTGVSQNPRHKITKRGQNVTFRCDPISEHNRLYWYRQTLGQGPEFLTYFQNEAQLEKSRLLSDRFSAERPKGSFSTLEIQRTEQGDSAMYLCASGLAGGPSEQYFGPGTRLTVT.

On this clonotype: One end of the junction fails to match germline, which may point to a read error. This chain links TRBV4-3 with TRBJ2-7; weak D call: TRBD1 (6 bases). Germline V gene sequence: CDR1 LGHNA, CDR2 YSLEER. There are 14 residues in the CDR3. CDR3 sequence reads: CASSQRRGGYGQYF. The CDR3 DNA follows: TGCGCCAGCAGCCAACGCCGTGGGGGCTACGGGCAGTACTTC.

In its sample, this clonotype was seen a few times. The chain combines TRBV2 with TRBJ2-7; D not certain. This CDR3 comprises 14 residues. Germline loops: CDR1 SNHLY, CDR2 FYNNEI. Trimming took 4 bases from V and 2 from J, leaving 12 bases between them. The chain's CDR3 is CASSGERVAYEQYF. DNA of the CDR3: TGTGCCAGCAGTGGGGAACGGGTTGCCTACGAGCAGTACTTC.

J is TRBJ2-3 and V is TRBV7-2; 7 positions agree with TRBD1. The germline V gene encodes CDR1 SGHTA and CDR2 FQGNSA. There are 15 residues in the CDR3. The junction had 5 bases not matched to a gene; V was cut back by 5 bases and J by 0 bases. The CDR3 loop is CASSQATGSTDTQYF. CDR3 in DNA: TGTGCCAGCAGCCAAGCGACAGGGAGCACAGATACGCAGTATTTT.

J is TRBJ2-1 and V is TRBV20-1; TRBD1 matches at 8 bases. Germline CDR1 is DFQATT and CDR2 is SNEGSKA (reference sequence). After removal of 6 bases from V and 6 bases from J, the junction contained 13 bases not matched to a gene. The CDR3 consists of 15 residues. The CDR3 region is CSAQGAGGGFNEQFF. The CDR3 DNA reads as TGCAGTGCCCAGGGGGCCGGGGGAGGATTCAATGAGCAGTTCTTC.

The V and J genes are TRBV18 and TRBJ2-5, with a tentative D call TRBD1 (6 bases). Germline lookup yields CDR1 KGHSH and CDR2 LQKENI. V shed 5 bases and J shed 1 base, with 8 bases lying between them. This CDR3 spans 13 amino acids. Here the CDR3 reads CASSGQLQETQYF. For the CDR3, the DNA is TGTGCCAGCTCAGGACAGCTCCAAGAGACCCAGTACTTC.

The rearrangement links TRBV4-3 to TRBJ2-5; no firm D call. The CDR3 covers 14 residues. Germline CDR1 and CDR2: LGHNA and YSLEER. V was trimmed by 2 bases and J by 4 bases, leaving 11 bases between them. Here the CDR3 reads CASSQLGSAETQYF. For the CDR3, the DNA is TGCGCCAGCAGCCAATTGGGGTCGGCAGAGACCCAGTACTTC.